This TCR beta chain was profiled in a study of early T cells in non-severe SARS-CoV-2 infection. Study information: Sequencing of bulk RNA from unsorted whole blood was done, without chain pairing.

This clonotype was detected a few times. Each CDR3 protein gets one entry after TCRdb re-called the 5' RACE reads with MiXCR. The table records under 70,000 distinct CDR3 sequences, around a tenth of them present only once. This CDR3 has 17 amino acids. The germline gives CDR1 MNHNY, CDR2 SVGAGI (reference sequence). J lost 10 bases, V lost 8 bases, and 17 bases had no gene match. The sequence was collected from an adult who was a healthcare worker with PCR-confirmed SARS-CoV-2 infection or an uninfected control (not recorded which). The chain employs TRBV6-6 and TRBJ1-6; TRBD1 matches at 10 bases. Sequenced sample: whole blood. CDR3 nucleotide sequence: TGTGCCAGCGGCCAACATAGGGACAGGGGAAGCGGATCACCCCTCCACTTT. This translates into CASGQHRDRGSGSPLHF.